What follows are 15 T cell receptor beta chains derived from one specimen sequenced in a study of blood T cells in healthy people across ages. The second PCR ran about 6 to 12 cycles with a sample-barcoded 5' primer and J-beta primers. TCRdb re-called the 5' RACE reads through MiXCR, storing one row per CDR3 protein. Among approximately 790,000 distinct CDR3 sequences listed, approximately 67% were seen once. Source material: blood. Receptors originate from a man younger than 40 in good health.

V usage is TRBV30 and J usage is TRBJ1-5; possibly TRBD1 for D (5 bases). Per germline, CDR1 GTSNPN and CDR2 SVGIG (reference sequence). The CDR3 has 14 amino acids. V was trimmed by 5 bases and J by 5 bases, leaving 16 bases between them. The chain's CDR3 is CAWGSMGGDQPQHF. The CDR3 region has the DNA TGTGCCTGGGGGTCAATGGGGGGAGATCAGCCCCAGCATTTT.

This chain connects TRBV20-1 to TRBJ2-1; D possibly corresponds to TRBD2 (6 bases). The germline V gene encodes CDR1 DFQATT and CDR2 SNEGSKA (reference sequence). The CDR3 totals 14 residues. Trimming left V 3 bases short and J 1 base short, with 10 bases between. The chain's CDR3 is CSASNAGSYNEQFF. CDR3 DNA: TGCAGTGCTAGTAATGCGGGATCCTACAATGAGCAGTTCTTC.

CDR3 coding DNA: TGTGCCAGCAGACAACAGACAGGGAAAGAGACCCAGTACTTC. It specifies CASRQQTGKETQYF. The chain employs TRBV21-1 and TRBJ2-5; the table's D call TRBD1 went unverified against the DNA. TRBV21-1 is noted as a pseudogene. The CDR3 sequence is 14 residues long.

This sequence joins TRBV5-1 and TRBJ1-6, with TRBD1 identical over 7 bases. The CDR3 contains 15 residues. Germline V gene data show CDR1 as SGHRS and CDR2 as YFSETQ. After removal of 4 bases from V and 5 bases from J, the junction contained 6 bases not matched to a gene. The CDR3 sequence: CASSLGQADNSPLHF. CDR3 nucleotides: TGCGCCAGCAGCCTAGGACAGGCGGATAATTCACCCCTCCACTTT.

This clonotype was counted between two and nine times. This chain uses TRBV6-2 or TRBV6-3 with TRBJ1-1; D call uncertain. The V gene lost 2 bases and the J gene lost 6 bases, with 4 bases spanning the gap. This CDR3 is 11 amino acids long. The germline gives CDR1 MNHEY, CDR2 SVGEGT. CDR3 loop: CASSYGAEAFF. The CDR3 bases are TGTGCCAGCAGTTACGGCGCTGAAGCTTTCTTT.

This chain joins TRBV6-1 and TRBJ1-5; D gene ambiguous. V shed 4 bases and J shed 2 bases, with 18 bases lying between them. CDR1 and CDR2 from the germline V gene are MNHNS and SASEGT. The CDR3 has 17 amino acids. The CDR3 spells CASSGGGSMGGNQPQHF. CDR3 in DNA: TGTGCCAGCAGTGGCGGAGGGAGTATGGGAGGCAATCAGCCCCAGCATTTT.

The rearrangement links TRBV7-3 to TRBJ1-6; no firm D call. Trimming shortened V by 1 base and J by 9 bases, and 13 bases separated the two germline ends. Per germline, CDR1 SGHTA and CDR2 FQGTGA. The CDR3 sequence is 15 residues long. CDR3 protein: CASSLNTGIGSPLHF. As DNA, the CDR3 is TGTGCCAGCAGCTTAAACACGGGGATCGGTTCACCCCTCCACTTT. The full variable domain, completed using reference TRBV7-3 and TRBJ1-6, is GAGVSQTPSNKVTEKGKYVELRCDPISGHTALYWYRQSLGQGPEFLIYFQGTGAADDSGLPNDRFFAVRPEGSVSTLKIQRTERGDSAVYLCASSLNTGIGSPLHFGNGTRLTVT.

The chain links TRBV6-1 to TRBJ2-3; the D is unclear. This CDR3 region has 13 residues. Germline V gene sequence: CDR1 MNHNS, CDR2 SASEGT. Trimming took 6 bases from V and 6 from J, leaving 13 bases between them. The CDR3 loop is CASSPGSSDTQYF. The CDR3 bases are TGTGCCAGCAGCCCCGGGTCCAGTGATACGCAGTATTTT.

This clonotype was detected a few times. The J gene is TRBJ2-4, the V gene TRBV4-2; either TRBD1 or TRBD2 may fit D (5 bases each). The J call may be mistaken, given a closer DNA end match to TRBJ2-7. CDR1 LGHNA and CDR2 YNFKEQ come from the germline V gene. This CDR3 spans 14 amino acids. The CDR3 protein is CASSRGVSGSEQYF. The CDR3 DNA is TGTGCCAGCAGCCGAGGGGTTTCGGGGAGCGAGCAGTACTTC.

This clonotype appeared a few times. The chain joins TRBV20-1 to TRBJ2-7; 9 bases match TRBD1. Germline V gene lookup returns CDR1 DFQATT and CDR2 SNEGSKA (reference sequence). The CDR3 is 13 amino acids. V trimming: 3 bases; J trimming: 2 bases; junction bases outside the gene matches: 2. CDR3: CSASGTGTYEQYF. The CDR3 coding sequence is TGCAGTGCTAGCGGGACAGGGACCTACGAGCAGTACTTC.

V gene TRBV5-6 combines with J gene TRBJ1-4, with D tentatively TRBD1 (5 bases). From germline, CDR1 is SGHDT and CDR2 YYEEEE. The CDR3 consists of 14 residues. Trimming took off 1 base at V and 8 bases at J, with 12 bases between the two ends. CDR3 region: CASSLSGAGEKLFF. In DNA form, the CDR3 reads TGTGCCAGCAGCTTGTCCGGGGCTGGAGAAAAACTGTTTTTT.

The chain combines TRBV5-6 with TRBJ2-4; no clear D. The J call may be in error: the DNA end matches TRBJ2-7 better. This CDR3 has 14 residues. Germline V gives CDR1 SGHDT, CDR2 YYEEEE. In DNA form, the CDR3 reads TGTGCCAGCAGCTTGGAGCAGGTCGTCCACGAGCAGTACTTC. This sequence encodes CASSLEQVVHEQYF.

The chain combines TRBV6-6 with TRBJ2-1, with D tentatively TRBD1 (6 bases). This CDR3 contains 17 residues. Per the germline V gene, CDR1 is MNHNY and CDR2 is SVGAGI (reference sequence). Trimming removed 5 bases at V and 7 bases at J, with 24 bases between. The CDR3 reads CASSPLRGYGGSNEQFF. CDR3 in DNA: TGTGCCAGCAGTCCCCTCAGGGGTTATGGGGGTAGTAATGAGCAGTTCTTC.

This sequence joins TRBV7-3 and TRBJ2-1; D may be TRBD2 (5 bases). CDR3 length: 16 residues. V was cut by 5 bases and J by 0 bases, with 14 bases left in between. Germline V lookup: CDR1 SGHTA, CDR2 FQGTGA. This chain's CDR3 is CASSPGLPSSYNEQFF. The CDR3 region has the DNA TGTGCCAGCAGCCCCGGACTTCCGAGCTCCTACAATGAGCAGTTCTTC.

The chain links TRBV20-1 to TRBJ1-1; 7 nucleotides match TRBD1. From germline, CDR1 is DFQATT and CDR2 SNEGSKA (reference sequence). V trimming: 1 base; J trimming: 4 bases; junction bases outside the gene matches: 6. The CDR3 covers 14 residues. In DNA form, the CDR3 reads TGCAGTGCTAGAGTGGGCAGGGGGGGCACTGAAGCTTTCTTT. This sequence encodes CSARVGRGGTEAFF.